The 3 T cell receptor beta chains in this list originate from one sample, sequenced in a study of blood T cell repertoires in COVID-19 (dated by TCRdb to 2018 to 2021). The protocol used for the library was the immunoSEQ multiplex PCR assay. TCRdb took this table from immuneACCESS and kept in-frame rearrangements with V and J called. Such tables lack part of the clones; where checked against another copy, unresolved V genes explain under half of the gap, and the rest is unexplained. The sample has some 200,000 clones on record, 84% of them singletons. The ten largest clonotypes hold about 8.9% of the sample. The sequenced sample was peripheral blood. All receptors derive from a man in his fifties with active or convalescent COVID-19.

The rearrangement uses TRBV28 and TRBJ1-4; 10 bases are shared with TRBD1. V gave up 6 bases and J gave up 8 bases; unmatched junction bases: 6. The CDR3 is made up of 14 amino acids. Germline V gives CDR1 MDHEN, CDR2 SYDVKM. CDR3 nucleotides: TGTGCCAGCAGAGGGGACAGGGGAGAGGAAAAACTGTTTTTT. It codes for CASRGDRGEEKLFF.

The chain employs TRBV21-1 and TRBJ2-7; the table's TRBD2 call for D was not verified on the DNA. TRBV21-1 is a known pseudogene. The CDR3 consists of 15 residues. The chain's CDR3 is CASSKLGLTRYEQYF. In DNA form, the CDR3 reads TGTGCCAGCAGCAAACTCGGACTCACCCGCTACGAGCAGTACTTC.

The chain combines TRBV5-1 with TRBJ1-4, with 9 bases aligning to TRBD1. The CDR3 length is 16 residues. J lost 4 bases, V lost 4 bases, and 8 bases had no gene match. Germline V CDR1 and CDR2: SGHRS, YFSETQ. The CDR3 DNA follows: TGCGCCAGCAGCCAAACAGGGACAGGGATTAATGAAAAACTGTTTTTT. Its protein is CASSQTGTGINEKLFF. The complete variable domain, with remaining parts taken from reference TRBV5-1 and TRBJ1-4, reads KAGVTQTPRYLIKTRGQQVTLSCSPISGHRSVSWYQQTPGQGLQFLFEYFSETQRNKGNFPGRFSGRQFSNSRSEMNVSTLELGDSALYLCASSQTGTGINEKLFFGSGTQLSVL.